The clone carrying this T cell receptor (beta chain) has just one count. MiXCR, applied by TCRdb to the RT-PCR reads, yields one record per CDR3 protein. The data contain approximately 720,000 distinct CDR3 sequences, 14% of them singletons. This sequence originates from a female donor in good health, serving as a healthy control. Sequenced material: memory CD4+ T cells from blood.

CDR3 residues: CASSPLWPDTQYF. In DNA, the CDR3 is TGTGCCAGCTCACCCCTCTGGCCAGATACGCAGTATTTT. The V and J genes are TRBV18 and TRBJ2-3; D unclear. The germline V gene encodes CDR1 KGHSH and CDR2 LQKENI. Between the trimmed V and J ends, which lost 3 bases and 4 bases, there was a span of 8 bases. There are 13 residues in the CDR3.